Presented here are 27 T cell receptor beta chains from one specimen sequenced in a study of blood T cell repertoires in COVID-19. The data were produced by immunoSEQ multiplex PCR, yet TCRdb's version contains in-frame clones alone and is incomplete. The data show approximately 210,000 clones, with approximately 80% seen just once and 10% to 15% held by the top ten. The sample taken for sequencing was PBMCs or T cells enriched from blood (not recorded which). The receptors were sampled from a middle-aged man who had recovered from COVID-19.

The chain employs TRBV5-6 and TRBJ2-1; possible D gene TRBD2, 5 bases. Germline CDR1 reads SGHDT; CDR2 reads YYEEEE. V gave up 0 bases and J gave up 12 bases, with 10 bases separating them. CDR3 length: 12 amino acids. The CDR3 region has the DNA TGTGCCAGCAGCTTGGGAGGGAGTAGGCAGTTCTTC. Protein: CASSLGGSRQFF.

The rearrangement links TRBV19 to TRBJ1-1, with unresolved D. Germline CDR1 reads LNHDA; CDR2 reads SQIVND (reference sequence). Trimming stripped 4 bases from V and 0 bases from J, with 9 bases between. The CDR3 is 14 residues long. The CDR3 bases are TGTGCCAGTAGTAATCAGCGGATGAACACTGAAGCTTTCTTT. Its protein product is CASSNQRMNTEAFF. Combining the CDR3 with reference TRBV19 and TRBJ1-1 gives the whole variable domain DGGITQSPKYLFRKEGQNVTLSCEQNLNHDAMYWYRQDPGQGLRLIYYSQIVNDFQKGDIAEGYSVSREKKESFPLTVTSAQKNPTAFYLCASSNQRMNTEAFFGQGTRLTVV.

This rearrangement joins TRBV6-5 to TRBJ1-2; TRBD1 aligns across 7 bases. CDR1 MNHEY and CDR2 SVGAGI come from the germline V gene. This CDR3 has 14 residues. V dropped 3 bases and J dropped 7; count of bases not matched to a gene: 8. CDR3 coding DNA: TGTGCCAGCAGTTATCTGGGCAGGGGGTCTGGCTACACCTTC. This gives the protein CASSYLGRGSGYTF.

The chain carries TRBV19 and TRBJ2-7; 11 bases map to TRBD2. The CDR3 consists of 14 residues. The V gene end was trimmed by 6 bases and the J gene end by 2 bases; junction bases not matched to a gene: 3. Per the germline V gene, CDR1 is LNHDA and CDR2 is SQIVND (reference sequence). For the CDR3, the DNA is TGTGCCAGTAGGACTAGCGGGATCCCCTACGAGCAGTACTTC. Protein: CASRTSGIPYEQYF.

This clone was found a few times. J is TRBJ1-6 and V is TRBV19; the D gene is possibly TRBD1 (6 bases). This CDR3 has 15 amino acids. The V and J ends lost 8 bases and 0 bases respectively, with 11 bases between them. Germline CDR1 is LNHDA and CDR2 is SQIVND (reference sequence). The CDR3 DNA sequence: TGTGCCAGTCGGACAGATCTCTCCTATAATTCACCCCTCCACTTT. Translated: CASRTDLSYNSPLHF. The entire variable domain, with the rest obtained from reference TRBV19 and TRBJ1-6, is as follows: DGGITQSPKYLFRKEGQNVTLSCEQNLNHDAMYWYRQDPGQGLRLIYYSQIVNDFQKGDIAEGYSVSREKKESFPLTVTSAQKNPTAFYLCASRTDLSYNSPLHFGNGTRLTVT.

This clone has only one observation. The genes are TRBV5-8 and TRBJ2-7; a weak D match, TRBD2 (6 bases). In germline, CDR1 is SGHTS, CDR2 YDEGEE. The V end was cut by 7 bases, the J end by 6 bases, with 17 bases between. This CDR3 spans 13 amino acids. CDR3 nucleotide sequence: TGTGCCAGCTTAAGGCAGGAGGGCACCGAGCAGTACGTC. Protein product: CASLRQEGTEQYV.

This clone appeared once. The chain employs TRBV5-1 and TRBJ2-3, with a tentative D call TRBD1 (5 bases). This CDR3 has 14 amino acids. Trimming removed 0 bases from V and 0 bases from J, with 5 bases in between. CDR1 and CDR2 from the germline V gene are SGHRS and YFSETQ. CDR3 residues: CASSLGQSTDTQYF. In DNA, the CDR3 is TGCGCCAGCAGCTTGGGACAGAGCACAGATACGCAGTATTTT.

The rearrangement uses TRBV28 and TRBJ2-7; a weak D match, TRBD1 (5 bases). V lost 8 bases, J lost 3 bases, and 17 bases lay in between. Germline CDR1 and CDR2: MDHEN and SYDVKM. The CDR3 is 14 residues long. In nucleotides, the CDR3 is TGTGCCAGCTACCAAAGGGGCCCAGACTACGAGCAGTACTTC. It specifies CASYQRGPDYEQYF.

This clone was seen once. The V gene is TRBV28, the J gene TRBJ1-1; D not certain. V lost 2 bases, J lost 1 base, and 11 bases lay in between. This CDR3 spans 15 amino acids. The germline gives CDR1 MDHEN, CDR2 SYDVKM. The CDR3 DNA follows: TGTGCCAGCAGTTTAGGTCGGGTTACGAACACTGAAGCTTTCTTT. Translated: CASSLGRVTNTEAFF.

This chain connects TRBV2 to TRBJ2-1; perhaps TRBD2 as D (7 bases). The germline V gene encodes CDR1 SNHLY and CDR2 FYNNEI. Trimming removed 6 bases from V and 3 bases from J, with 30 bases in between. The CDR3 is made up of 20 amino acids. The chain's CDR3 is CASRIPKGGPRASGYNEQFF. CDR3 bases: TGTGCCAGCAGGATCCCTAAGGGGGGGCCACGGGCTAGCGGCTACAATGAGCAGTTCTTC.

The chain has TRBV19 and TRBJ2-7; possibly TRBD2 for D (6 bases). V was clipped by 6 bases and J by 0 bases, with 12 bases between them. Per the germline V gene, CDR1 is LNHDA and CDR2 is SQIVND (reference sequence). The CDR3 length is 14 residues. The CDR3 DNA sequence: TGTGCCAGTAGGGGGGGAGGCGGCTCCTACGAGCAGTACTTC. As protein: CASRGGGGSYEQYF.

The chain employs TRBV16 and TRBJ2-7, with 7 bases matching TRBD1. The CDR3 is 12 residues long. Per the germline V gene, CDR1 is KGHSY and CDR2 is FQNENV. The V gene end was trimmed by 5 bases and the J gene end by 6 bases; junction bases not matched to a gene: 4. The CDR3 sequence is CASSWDSIEQYV. In nucleotides, the CDR3 is TGTGCCAGCAGCTGGGACAGCATCGAGCAGTACGTC.

V is TRBV5-1 and J is TRBJ1-1, with unresolved D. Trimming took 3 bases from V and 1 from J, leaving 10 bases between them. Germline V gives CDR1 SGHRS, CDR2 YFSETQ. This CDR3 contains 14 residues. CDR3 protein: CASSSNAANTEAFF. In nucleotides, the CDR3 is TGCGCCAGCAGCTCGAACGCGGCGAACACTGAAGCTTTCTTT. Full variable domain (rest looked up from reference TRBV5-1 and TRBJ1-1): KAGVTQTPRYLIKTRGQQVTLSCSPISGHRSVSWYQQTPGQGLQFLFEYFSETQRNKGNFPGRFSGRQFSNSRSEMNVSTLELGDSALYLCASSSNAANTEAFFGQGTRLTVV.

The J gene is TRBJ1-5, the V gene TRBV19; 7 bases match TRBD1. Germline CDR1 and CDR2: LNHDA and SQIVND (reference sequence). V shed 6 bases and J 0 bases; nucleotides not matched to a gene: 5. The CDR3 sequence is 15 residues long. In nucleotides, the CDR3 is TGTGCCAGTAGGACAGGGTGGAATAGCAATCAGCCCCAGCATTTT. Its translation: CASRTGWNSNQPQHF.

The chain uses TRBV14 and TRBJ1-3; 7 positions match TRBD1. Trimming cost V 2 bases and J 2 bases; bases outside gene matches: 6. Germline CDR1 SGHDN, CDR2 FVKESK. The length of the CDR3 is 16 residues. This chain's CDR3 is CASSQLTGTAGNTIYF. The CDR3 nucleotides are TGTGCCAGCAGCCAACTAACCGGGACAGCTGGAAACACCATATATTTT.

This CDR3 is CASSLRGGGTDTQYF. CDR3 bases: TGTGCCAGCAGTCTCCGAGGGGGAGGCACAGATACGCAGTATTTT. This chain links TRBV2 with TRBJ2-3; TRBD1 is a possible D gene (6 bases). Germline CDR1 and CDR2: SNHLY and FYNNEI. This CDR3 is 15 amino acids long. Trimming removed 5 bases at V and 1 base at J, with 13 bases between.

To note about this clone: Other DNA sequences of this sample code for an identical CDR3. V usage is TRBV5-1 and J usage is TRBJ2-7, with TRBD1 matching over 12 bases. CDR1 and CDR2 (germline): SGHRS, YFSETQ. CDR3 length equals 16 residues. V shed 4 bases and J 4 bases; nucleotides not matched to a gene: 9. The CDR3 nucleotides are TGCGCCAGCAGCCTTGACCCGGGACAGGGGGCTTACGAGCAGTACTTC. Its translation: CASSLDPGQGAYEQYF.

The chain employs TRBV27 and TRBJ1-1; 7 bases are shared with TRBD1. CDR1 is MNHEY, CDR2 SMNVEV, per germline (reference sequence). CDR3 length: 16 residues. V trimming: 4 bases; J trimming: 7 bases; junction bases outside the gene matches: 15. The CDR3 coding sequence is TGTGCCAGCAGTTCTTGGACAGGCGACCCGGTTGGTGAAGCTTTCTTT. This gives the protein CASSSWTGDPVGEAFF.

This chain joins TRBV4-3 and TRBJ2-1; 9 positions match TRBD2. The CDR3 covers 16 residues. The germline gives CDR1 LGHNA, CDR2 YSLEER. J was trimmed by 0 bases and V by 3 bases; bases with no gene match: 3. CDR3 sequence reads: CASSHDSGSSYNEQFF. The CDR3 nucleotides read TGCGCCAGCAGCCATGATAGCGGGAGCTCCTACAATGAGCAGTTCTTC.

The rearrangement links TRBV6-5 to TRBJ2-5; 11 bases fit TRBD2. The CDR3 consists of 15 residues. Losses at the gene ends were 4 bases for V and 2 bases for J; bases not matched to a gene: 3. The germline V gene has CDR1 MNHEY and CDR2 SVGAGI. The CDR3 protein is CASSSRLAGQETQYF. Written as DNA, the CDR3 is TGTGCCAGCAGTTCCCGACTAGCGGGGCAAGAGACCCAGTACTTC.

The rearrangement joins TRBV7-2 to TRBJ2-6, with 8 bases aligning to TRBD2. The CDR3 has 17 amino acids. The V gene's germline CDR1 is SGHTA and CDR2 FQGNSA. V lost 2 bases and J lost 2; bases outside the gene matches: 5. The CDR3 DNA reads as TGTGCCAGCAGCTTATTTTACGGGGGGGCTGGGGCCAACGTCCTGACTTTC. Translated, it gives CASSLFYGGAGANVLTF.

V gene TRBV10-2 combines with J gene TRBJ2-2, with TRBD2 matching 9 bases. V lost 8 bases, J lost 5 bases, and 15 bases stayed unmatched. There are 17 residues in the CDR3. CDR1 and CDR2 (germline): WSHSY, SAAADI. The CDR3, as DNA: TGCGCCAGCTGGCAATTTGGAGCGGGAGGTGGAACCGGGGAGCTGTTTTTT. It codes for CASWQFGAGGGTGELFF.

The V and J genes are TRBV5-4 and TRBJ1-2; TRBD1 aligns across 7 bases. The trim removed 4 bases at V and 8 bases at J, leaving 14 bases unmatched. The CDR3 is 15 amino acids. CDR1 and CDR2 from the germline V gene are SGHNT and YYREEE (reference sequence). DNA of the CDR3: TGTGCCAGCAGCCCGATTCCAGACAGGGCGAGGGGCTACACCTTC. This codes for CASSPIPDRARGYTF.

The J gene is TRBJ2-5, the V gene TRBV6-1, with a possible D match to TRBD1 (5 bases). From germline, CDR1 is MNHNS and CDR2 SASEGT. V lost 2 bases to trimming and J lost 5 bases, with 12 bases between them. The CDR3 is 14 residues long. CDR3 nucleotide sequence: TGTGCCAGCAGTGAATCCGGCAGGGTCGAGACCCAGTACTTC. Translated, it gives CASSESGRVETQYF.

J is TRBJ1-1 and V is TRBV5-3; D perhaps matches TRBD1 (5 bases). TRBV5-3 counts as an open reading frame of uncertain function. The CDR3 extends over 15 amino acids. V lost 4 bases and J 1 base, leaving 14 bases between the germline ends. The chain's CDR3 is CARSPREGWNTEAFF. The CDR3 nucleotides are TGTGCCAGAAGCCCACGGGAGGGGTGGAACACTGAAGCTTTCTTT.

The chain uses TRBV19 and TRBJ2-2, with D perhaps matching TRBD2 (6 bases). This CDR3 comprises 13 residues. V shed 9 bases and J shed 8 bases, with 16 bases lying between them. From germline, CDR1 is LNHDA and CDR2 SQIVND (reference sequence). CDR3 coding DNA: TGTGCCAGCGGGACTTTCGGCTTGGGGGAGCTGTTTTTT. Protein product: CASGTFGLGELFF.

In this sample, this clone turned up a few times. The chain couples TRBV6-4 to TRBJ2-2, with TRBD2 identical over 9 bases. CDR3 size: 14 residues. The germline V gene encodes CDR1 MRHNA and CDR2 SNTAGT. J was trimmed by 3 bases and V by 4 bases; bases with no gene match: 0. The CDR3 coding sequence is TGTGCCAGCAGTGTAGCGGGAGACACCGGGGAGCTGTTTTTT. Its protein product is CASSVAGDTGELFF.